This TCR beta chain is drawn from a study of T cell responses to AZD1222 COVID-19 vaccine. Germline V CDR1 and CDR2: KGHSH, LQKENI. The CDR3 spans 16 residues. Trimming cost V 3 bases and J 0 bases; bases outside gene matches: 7. As for this clone: What it recognizes is unknown.

Sequencing was performed with immunoSEQ multiplex PCR; in TCRdb, only in-frame clones are kept and a portion is missing. The sample consists of 160,000 or so clones, over 80% of them appearing once. Overall study results and limits: Donor demographics were predominantly white British with a female majority; clonal diversity may be underestimated.

Sequencing used peripheral blood, obtained 28 days after the second dose of the MenACWY control vaccine. The chain is built from TRBV18 and TRBJ1-2, with 7 bases fitting TRBD1. The TCR originated in an adult who received the MenACWY meningococcal vaccine as a control. The CDR3 loop is CASSPVMGTANYGYTF. The CDR3 DNA reads as TGTGCCAGCTCACCGGTAATGGGGACAGCTAACTATGGCTACACCTTC.